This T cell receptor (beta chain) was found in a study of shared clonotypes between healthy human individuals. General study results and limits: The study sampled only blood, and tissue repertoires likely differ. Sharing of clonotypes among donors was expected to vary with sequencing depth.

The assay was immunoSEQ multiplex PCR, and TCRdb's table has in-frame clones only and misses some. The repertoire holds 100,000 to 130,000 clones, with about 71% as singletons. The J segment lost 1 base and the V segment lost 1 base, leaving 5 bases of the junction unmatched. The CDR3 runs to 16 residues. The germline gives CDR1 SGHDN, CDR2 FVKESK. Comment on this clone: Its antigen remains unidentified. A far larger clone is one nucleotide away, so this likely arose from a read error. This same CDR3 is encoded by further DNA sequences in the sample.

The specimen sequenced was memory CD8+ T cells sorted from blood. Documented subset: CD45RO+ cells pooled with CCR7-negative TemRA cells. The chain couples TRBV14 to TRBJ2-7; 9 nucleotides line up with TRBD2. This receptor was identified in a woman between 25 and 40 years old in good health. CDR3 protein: CASSQGLAVSSYEQYF. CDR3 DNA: TGTGCCAGCAGCCAAGGACTAGCGGTTTCATCCTACGAGCAGTACTTC.